The present entry profiles one T cell receptor (beta chain) with its context. This record belongs to a study of T-cell reconstitution after alpha-beta-depleted transplantation in children. Molecular barcoding with unique molecular identifiers was used for the TCRbeta library. TCRdb reprocessed the PCR reads via MiXCR and lists one record per CDR3 protein. Among more than 150,000 distinct CDR3 sequences listed, roughly 15% were seen once. This specimen was PBMCs from the stem cell graft donor, taken from the stem cell graft. The TCR comes from a human donor who donated a stem cell graft to a child with acute lymphoblastic leukemia.

The CDR3 protein is CASSTPDREVAEAFF. The CDR3 DNA is TGTGCCAGTAGTACCCCGGACAGGGAGGTCGCTGAAGCTTTCTTT. The chain joins TRBV19 to TRBJ1-1, with TRBD1 matching 8 bases. Germline V gene lookup returns CDR1 LNHDA and CDR2 SQIVND (reference sequence). This CDR3 is built from 15 residues. V lost 4 bases and J lost 6; bases outside the gene matches: 10.